This T cell receptor beta chain was sequenced during a study of response to subunit inactivated influenza vaccine. To note about this clonotype: Its antigen remains unidentified.

TCRdb redid the calling of the RT-PCR reads with MiXCR, one entry per CDR3 protein. The sample includes some 480,000 distinct CDR3 sequences, 11% of them seen just once. The study, taken as a whole, reports: Few new T cells, the authors suggested, are recruited by each seasonal influenza vaccination.

In germline, CDR1 is SGHTA, CDR2 FQGNSA. The V and J ends lost 0 bases and 7 bases, in that order; junction bases with no gene match: 3. CDR3 length equals 15 residues. This chain links TRBV7-2 with TRBJ2-1, with 10 bases aligning to TRBD2. Sequenced here: PBMCs from blood, sampled roughly 45 days after vaccination. This receptor was obtained from a middle-aged man who received an inactivated influenza vaccine. The CDR3 reads CASSLATSGVNEQFF. The CDR3, as DNA: TGTGCCAGCAGCTTAGCCACTAGCGGGGTGAATGAGCAGTTCTTC.